This entry features one T cell receptor (beta chain) sequence. What it binds is unknown. Profiling relied on immunoSEQ multiplex PCR, and the TCRdb table lists in-frame clones only, not all of them. The table shows 25,000 to 35,000 clones, with over 65% occurring only once. V lost 5 bases and J lost 4; bases outside the gene matches: 5. CDR3 length equals 14 residues. The germline V gene has CDR1 SGHTA and CDR2 FQGNSA. Relapse was seen in all patients after autologous stem cell transplantation, and brentuximab vedotin exposure was variable. These data come from a study of PD-1 blockade in classical Hodgkin lymphoma. Study background: Patients were dosed intravenously with nivolumab at 3 mg/kg every 2 weeks. Study outcomes and limitations: Reports described newly diagnosed patients as having lower baseline TCR diversity than healthy donors.

This chain links TRBV7-2 with TRBJ1-2, with TRBD1 matching over 9 bases. The TCR sequence derives from a human donor with classical Hodgkin lymphoma. The source was peripheral blood mononuclear cells (PBMCs), collected before the second cycle of nivolumab. In nucleotides, the CDR3 is TGTGCCAGCAGCCTGGGACAGGGCCCCTATGGCTACACCTTC. This sequence encodes CASSLGQGPYGYTF. Full variable domain (rest looked up from reference TRBV7-2 and TRBJ1-2): GAGVSQSPSNKVTEKGKDVELRCDPISGHTALYWYRQSLGQGLEFLIYFQGNSAPDKSGLPSDRFSAERTGGSVSTLTIQRTQQEDSAVYLCASSLGQGPYGYTFGSGTRLTVV.